This T cell receptor beta chain is drawn from a study of regulatory T cells in long-lasting Graves disease. This CDR3 spans 14 amino acids. V dropped 4 bases and J dropped 3 bases, with 10 bases sitting between them. The V gene's germline CDR1 is WNHNN and CDR2 SYGVQD (reference sequence). Described time point: newly diagnosed GD, antithyroid drugs for less than 3 months. Construction of the TCR library relied on RNA isolated from PBMCs. A blood draw put approximately 9 milliliters of peripheral blood into EDTA tubes. This clonotype was detected ten times or more. Arm-PCR with iRepertoire HTBI primers amplified the CDR3 regions for these TCR beta libraries. From the multiplex PCR reads, TCRdb called clonotypes with MiXCR, one entry per CDR3 protein. The sample consists of hundreds of thousands of distinct CDR3 sequences, approximately 16% of them appearing once. Another study also made use of these data, one on T cells in Graves' hyperthyroidism and ophthalmopathy.

The source of this sequence is a woman aged 40 to 49 with Graves disease. The sample in question was peripheral blood mononuclear cells (PBMCs), obtained at new diagnosis, from a patient treated with antithyroid drugs. The V and J genes are TRBV10-1 and TRBJ2-1; either TRBD1 or TRBD2 may fit D (5 bases each). Here the CDR3 reads CASSVGPHYNEQFF. DNA of the CDR3: TGCGCCAGCAGTGTGGGACCGCACTACAATGAGCAGTTCTTC.